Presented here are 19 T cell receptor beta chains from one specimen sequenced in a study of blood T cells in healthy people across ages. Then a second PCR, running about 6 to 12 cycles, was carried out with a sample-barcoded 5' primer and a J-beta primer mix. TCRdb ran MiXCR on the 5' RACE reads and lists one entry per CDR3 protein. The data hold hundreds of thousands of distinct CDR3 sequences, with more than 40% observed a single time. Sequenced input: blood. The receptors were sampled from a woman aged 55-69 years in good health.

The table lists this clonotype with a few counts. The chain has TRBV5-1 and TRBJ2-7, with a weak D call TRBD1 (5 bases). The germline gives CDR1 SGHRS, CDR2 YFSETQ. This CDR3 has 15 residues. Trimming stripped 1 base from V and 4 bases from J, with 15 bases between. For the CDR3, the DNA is TGCGCCAGCAGCTTGAGGCCCTCCAGGGAATACGAGCAGTACTTC. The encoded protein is CASSLRPSREYEQYF.

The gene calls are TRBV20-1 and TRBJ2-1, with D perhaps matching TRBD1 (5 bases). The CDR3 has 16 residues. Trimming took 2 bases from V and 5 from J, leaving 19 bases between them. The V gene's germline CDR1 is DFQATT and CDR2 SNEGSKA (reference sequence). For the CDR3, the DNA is TGCAGTGCTAGACTTTTTCAGGGTAGCTGGGACAATGAGCAGTTCTTC. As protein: CSARLFQGSWDNEQFF.

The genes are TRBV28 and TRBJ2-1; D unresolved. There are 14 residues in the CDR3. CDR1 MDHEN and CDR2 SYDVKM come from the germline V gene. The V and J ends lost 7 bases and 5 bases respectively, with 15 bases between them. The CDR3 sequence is CASKSLDEDNEQFF. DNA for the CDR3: TGTGCCAGCAAATCACTGGACGAAGACAATGAGCAGTTCTTC.

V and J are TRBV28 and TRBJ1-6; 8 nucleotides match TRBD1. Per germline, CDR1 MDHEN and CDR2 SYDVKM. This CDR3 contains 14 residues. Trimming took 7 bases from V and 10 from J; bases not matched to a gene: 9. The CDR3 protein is CASTLTGARSPLHF. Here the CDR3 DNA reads TGTGCCAGCACCTTGACAGGGGCAAGGTCACCCCTCCACTTT.

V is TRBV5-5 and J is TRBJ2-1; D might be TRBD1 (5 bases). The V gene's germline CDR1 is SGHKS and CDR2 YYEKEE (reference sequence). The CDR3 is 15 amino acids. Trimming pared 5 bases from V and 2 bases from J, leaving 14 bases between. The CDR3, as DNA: TGTGCCAGCAGTCTCACGACAGATACCTACAATGAGCAGTTCTTC. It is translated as CASSLTTDTYNEQFF.

The DNA for the CDR3 is TGTGCCAGCAGCAGAATCGGGACCCCCCTAGCCAAAAACATTCAGTACTTC. Translation gives CASSRIGTPLAKNIQYF. The chain joins TRBV6-6 to TRBJ2-4, with D perhaps matching TRBD1 or TRBD2 (5 bases each). CDR3 length equals 17 residues. Germline V lookup: CDR1 MNHNY, CDR2 SVGAGI (reference sequence). V lost 6 bases, J lost 0 bases, and 18 bases lay in between.

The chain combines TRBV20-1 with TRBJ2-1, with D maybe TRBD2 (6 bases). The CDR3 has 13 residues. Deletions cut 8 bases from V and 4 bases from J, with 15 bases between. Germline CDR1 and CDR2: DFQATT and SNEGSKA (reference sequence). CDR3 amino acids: CSPRRETYNEQFF. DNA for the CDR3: TGCAGTCCTCGACGGGAGACGTACAATGAGCAGTTCTTC.

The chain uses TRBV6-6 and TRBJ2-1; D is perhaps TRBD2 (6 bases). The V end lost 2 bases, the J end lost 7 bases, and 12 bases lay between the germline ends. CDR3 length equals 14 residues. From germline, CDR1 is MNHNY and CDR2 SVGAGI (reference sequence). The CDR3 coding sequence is TGTGCCAGCAGTTACGGGACCCTAGCGAATGAGCAGTTCTTC. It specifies CASSYGTLANEQFF.

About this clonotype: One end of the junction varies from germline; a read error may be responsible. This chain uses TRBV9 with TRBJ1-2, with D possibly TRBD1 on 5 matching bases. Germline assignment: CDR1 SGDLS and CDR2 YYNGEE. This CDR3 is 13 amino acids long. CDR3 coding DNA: TGTGCCAGCGGCGTAGGGACGCCTTATGGCTACACCTTC. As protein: CASGVGTPYGYTF.

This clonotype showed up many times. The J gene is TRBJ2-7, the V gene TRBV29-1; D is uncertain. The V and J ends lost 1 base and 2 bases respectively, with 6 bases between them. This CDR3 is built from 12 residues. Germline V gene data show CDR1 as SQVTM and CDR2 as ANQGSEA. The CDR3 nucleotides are TGCAGCGTTGAAGGTAGTCCCTACGAGCAGTACTTC. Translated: CSVEGSPYEQYF.

The chain's CDR3 is CASSVRLAGSSEQYF. CDR3 in DNA: TGTGCCAGCAGTGTCAGACTAGCGGGGTCCAGCGAGCAGTACTTC. The chain carries TRBV25-1 and TRBJ2-7; 11 positions match TRBD2. This CDR3 is 15 amino acids long. The germline CDR1 and CDR2 sequences are MGHDK and SYGVNS. Trimming removed 4 bases from V and 6 bases from J; junction bases left unmatched: 8.

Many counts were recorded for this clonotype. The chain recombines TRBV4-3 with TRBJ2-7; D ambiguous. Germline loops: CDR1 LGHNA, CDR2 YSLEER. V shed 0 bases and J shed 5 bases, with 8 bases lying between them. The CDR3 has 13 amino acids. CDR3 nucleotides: TGCGCCAGCAGCCAAGACAGGTTTAACGAGCAGTACTTC. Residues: CASSQDRFNEQYF.

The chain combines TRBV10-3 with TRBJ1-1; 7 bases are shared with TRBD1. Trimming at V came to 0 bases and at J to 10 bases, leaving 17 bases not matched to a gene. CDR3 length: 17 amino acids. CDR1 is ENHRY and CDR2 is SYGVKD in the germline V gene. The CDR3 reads CAISESRGQASGRGAFF. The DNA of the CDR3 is TGTGCCATCAGTGAGTCGAGAGGACAGGCTTCAGGGAGGGGAGCTTTCTTT.

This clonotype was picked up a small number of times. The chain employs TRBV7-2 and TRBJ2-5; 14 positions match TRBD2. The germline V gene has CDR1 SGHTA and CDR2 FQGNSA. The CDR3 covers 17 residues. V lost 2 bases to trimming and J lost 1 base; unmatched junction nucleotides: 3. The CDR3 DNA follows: TGTGCCAGCAGCTTAAGGACTAGCGGGAGGACCCAAGAGACCCAGTACTTC. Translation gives CASSLRTSGRTQETQYF.

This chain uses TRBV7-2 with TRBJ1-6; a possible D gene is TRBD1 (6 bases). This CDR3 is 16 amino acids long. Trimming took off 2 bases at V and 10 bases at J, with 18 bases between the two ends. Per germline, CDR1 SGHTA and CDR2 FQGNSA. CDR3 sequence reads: CASSLSEGGLGSPLHF. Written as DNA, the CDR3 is TGTGCCAGCAGCTTATCCGAGGGGGGGTTGGGGTCACCCCTCCACTTT.

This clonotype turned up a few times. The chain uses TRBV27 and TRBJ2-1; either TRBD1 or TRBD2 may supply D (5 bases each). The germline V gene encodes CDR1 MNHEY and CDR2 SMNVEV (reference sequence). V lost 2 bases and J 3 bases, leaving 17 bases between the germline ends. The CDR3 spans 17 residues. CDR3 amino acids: CASSLQGGRSFYNEQFF. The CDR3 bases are TGTGCCAGCAGTTTACAGGGCGGGCGGAGTTTCTACAATGAGCAGTTCTTC.

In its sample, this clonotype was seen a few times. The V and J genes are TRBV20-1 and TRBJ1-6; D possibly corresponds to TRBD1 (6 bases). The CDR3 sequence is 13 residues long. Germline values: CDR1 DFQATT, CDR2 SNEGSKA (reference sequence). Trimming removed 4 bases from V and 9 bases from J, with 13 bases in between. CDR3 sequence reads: CSAIQGLGSPLHF. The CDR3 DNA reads TGCAGTGCTATTCAGGGGTTGGGTTCACCCCTCCACTTT.

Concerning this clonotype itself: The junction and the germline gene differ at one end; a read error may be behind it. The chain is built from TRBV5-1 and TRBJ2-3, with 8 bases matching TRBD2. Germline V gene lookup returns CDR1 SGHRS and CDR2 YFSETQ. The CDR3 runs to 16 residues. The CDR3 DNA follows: TGCGCCAGCAGCCTGGTAACTAGCGGCCTCACAGATACGCGGTATTTT. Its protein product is CASSLVTSGLTDTRYF.

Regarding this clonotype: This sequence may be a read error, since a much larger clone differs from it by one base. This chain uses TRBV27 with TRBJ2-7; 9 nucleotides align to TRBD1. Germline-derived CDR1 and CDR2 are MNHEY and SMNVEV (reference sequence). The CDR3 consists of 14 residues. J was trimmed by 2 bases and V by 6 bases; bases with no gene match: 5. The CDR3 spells CASRPGQGTYEQYF. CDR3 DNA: TGTGCCAGCAGGCCGGGACAGGGTACCTACGAGCAGTACTTC.